One sample yielded the 28 T cell receptor beta chains listed below, sequenced in a study of cytomegalovirus exposure and HLA in healthy donors. Primers included in the PCR were 60 Vbeta and 13 Jbeta primers. Some clones are missing from TCRdb's copy, which holds only in-frame ones; the method was immunoSEQ multiplex PCR. The sample lists over 150,000 clones, around 77% occurring once. The sequencing input was PBMCs. These TCRs come from a woman aged 25-40 years in good health and CMV-seronegative.

The rearrangement links TRBV19 to TRBJ1-5, with D maybe TRBD1 (5 bases). Germline V gene data show CDR1 as LNHDA and CDR2 as SQIVND (reference sequence). The CDR3 runs 15 residues. V lost 2 bases and J lost 6, with 14 bases in between. The CDR3 reads CASSIIGDRIQPQHF. CDR3 sequence (DNA): TGTGCCAGTAGTATAATTGGAGACAGAATTCAGCCCCAGCATTTT.

The V gene is TRBV4-2, the J gene TRBJ1-6; D is undetermined. Trimming removed 0 bases from V and 6 bases from J, with 12 bases in between. Germline loops: CDR1 LGHNA, CDR2 YNFKEQ. CDR3 length equals 16 residues. CDR3 coding DNA: TGTGCCAGCAGCCAAGATGGCGGGCTGCCTAATTCACCCCTCCACTTT. This sequence encodes CASSQDGGLPNSPLHF.

J is TRBJ2-7 and V is TRBV10-2; 7 bases agree with TRBD2. The J segment lost 2 bases and the V segment lost 7 bases, leaving 8 bases of the junction unmatched. Germline CDR1 is WSHSY and CDR2 is SAAADI. This CDR3 has 14 amino acids. The CDR3: CASTGGSFAYEQYF. CDR3 DNA: TGCGCCAGCACTGGCGGGAGTTTCGCCTACGAGCAGTACTTC.

The rearrangement uses TRBV19 and TRBJ1-2; no reliable D call. The CDR3 totals 14 residues. Germline values: CDR1 LNHDA, CDR2 SQIVND (reference sequence). The germline V and J ends were trimmed by 2 bases and 4 bases, with 11 bases remaining between them. CDR3 loop: CASSIISEIYGYTF. DNA for the CDR3: TGTGCCAGTAGTATAATCTCCGAGATCTATGGCTACACCTTC.

J is TRBJ2-7 and V is TRBV15; 8 bases fit TRBD1. The CDR3 covers 14 residues. The ends lost 5 bases at V and 3 bases at J; junction bases unmatched: 6. Looked up from germline, CDR1 is LNHNV and CDR2 is YYDKDF (reference sequence). The CDR3 region has the DNA TGTGCCACCAGCGACGAGACAGGGGTCTACGAGCAGTACTTC. Its protein is CATSDETGVYEQYF.

The chain is built from TRBV6-5 and TRBJ2-3; 9 nucleotides align to TRBD1. V shed 6 bases and J 4 bases; nucleotides not matched to a gene: 5. Germline CDR1 is MNHEY and CDR2 is SVGAGI. The length of the CDR3 is 14 residues. The CDR3: CASSLTGGADTQYF. The CDR3 nucleotides read TGTGCCAGCAGCTTGACAGGGGGGGCAGATACGCAGTATTTT.

The genes are TRBV5-1 and TRBJ2-3; D remains ambiguous. Germline V CDR1 and CDR2: SGHRS, YFSETQ. The V and J ends lost 0 bases and 6 bases respectively, with 5 bases between them. The CDR3 extends over 12 amino acids. The CDR3 reads CASSLAVDTQYF. In DNA form, the CDR3 reads TGCGCCAGCAGCTTGGCAGTCGATACGCAGTATTTT.

The rearrangement joins TRBV11-1 to TRBJ1-4, with 9 nucleotides matching TRBD1. Looked up from germline, CDR1 is SGHAT and CDR2 is FQDESV (reference sequence). This CDR3 has 17 residues. Trimming at V came to 6 bases and at J to 2 bases, leaving 10 bases not matched to a gene. The CDR3 DNA follows: TGTGCCAGCAGTCGGAACAGGGGGCGAGGGACTAATGAAAAACTGTTTTTT. Protein: CASSRNRGRGTNEKLFF.

This chain connects TRBV14 to TRBJ2-1; D ambiguous. The CDR3 has 13 residues. CDR1 is SGHDN and CDR2 is FVKESK in the germline V gene. V lost 0 bases to trimming and J lost 7 bases, with 7 bases between them. This CDR3 reads CASSQDWQNEQFF. DNA of the CDR3: TGTGCCAGCAGCCAAGACTGGCAGAATGAGCAGTTCTTC.

The rearrangement uses TRBV5-1 and TRBJ1-3, with D perhaps TRBD1 (5 bases). Trimming took off 3 bases at V and 4 bases at J, with 14 bases between the two ends. CDR1 is SGHRS and CDR2 is YFSETQ in the germline V gene. This CDR3 is 15 amino acids long. The CDR3, as DNA: TGCGCCAGCAGCTCCGACAGTCTGTTGGGAAACACCATATATTTT. Its protein is CASSSDSLLGNTIYF.

V gene TRBV30 combines with J gene TRBJ1-2, with D perhaps TRBD1 (5 bases). V lost 2 bases, J lost 8 bases, and 24 bases lay in between. The germline CDR1 and CDR2 sequences are GTSNPN and SVGIG (reference sequence). This CDR3 contains 16 residues. CDR3 residues: CAWSFTGTPWVRGYTF. CDR3 nucleotides: TGTGCCTGGAGTTTCACCGGGACTCCCTGGGTGAGGGGCTACACCTTC. Using reference TRBV30 and TRBJ1-2 for the parts outside the CDR3, the full variable domain is SQTIHQWPATLVQPVGSPLSLECTVEGTSNPNLYWYRQAAGRGLQLLFYSVGIGQISSEVPQNLSASRPQDRQFILSSKKLLLSDSGFYLCAWSFTGTPWVRGYTFGSGTRLTVV.

J is TRBJ2-7 and V is TRBV4-1; 11 nucleotides match TRBD2. Germline CDR1 reads MGHRA; CDR2 reads YSYEKL. The CDR3 has 16 amino acids. V trimming: 3 bases; J trimming: 3 bases; junction bases outside the gene matches: 7. CDR3 nucleotides: TGCGCCAGCAGCCACTTACTAGCGGGAGAGGTCTACGAGCAGTACTTC. Amino acid sequence: CASSHLLAGEVYEQYF.

The rearrangement joins TRBV2 to TRBJ2-2, with D tentatively TRBD2 (5 bases). The germline V gene has CDR1 SNHLY and CDR2 FYNNEI. The V gene lost 3 bases and the J gene lost 5 bases, with 7 bases spanning the gap. The CDR3 length is 13 residues. As DNA, the CDR3 is TGTGCCAGCAGTGAGAGGGAAACCGGGGAGCTGTTTTTT. Residues: CASSERETGELFF.

The chain recombines TRBV13 with TRBJ2-5; a weak D match, TRBD1 (5 bases). Trimming cost V 5 bases and J 3 bases, with 10 bases left between them. Germline-derived CDR1 and CDR2 are PRHDT and FYEKMQ (reference sequence). The CDR3 runs to 13 residues. The DNA for the CDR3 is TGTGCCAGCAGCCACGACAGTGAAGAGACCCAGTACTTC. Translated: CASSHDSEETQYF.

The chain employs TRBV29-1 and TRBJ1-2; D remains unclear. This CDR3 contains 10 residues. Between the trimmed V and J ends, which lost 0 bases and 7 bases, there was a span of 3 bases. From germline, CDR1 is SQVTM and CDR2 ANQGSEA. In DNA, the CDR3 is TGCAGCGTTGAAGAGGCTGGCTACACCTTC. It encodes CSVEEAGYTF.

In DNA form, the CDR3 reads TGTGCCAGCAGCCTCGGGACAGGGGGCTTCCTTGCGGGGTATAATTCACCCCTCCACTTT. Translating it yields CASSLGTGGFLAGYNSPLHF. The chain uses TRBV9 and TRBJ1-6; 12 bases match TRBD1. The CDR3 is 20 amino acids. CDR1 and CDR2 from the germline V gene are SGDLS and YYNGEE. The trim removed 4 bases at V and 4 bases at J, leaving 15 bases unmatched.

The rearrangement links TRBV4-1 to TRBJ2-1; 12 bases fit TRBD2. From germline, CDR1 is MGHRA and CDR2 YSYEKL. This CDR3 comprises 17 residues. V was clipped by 4 bases and J by 3 bases; unmatched bases: 7. The CDR3 is CASSPRLAGDLYNEQFF. DNA of the CDR3: TGCGCCAGCAGCCCGAGACTAGCGGGAGATCTCTACAATGAGCAGTTCTTC.

The chain recombines TRBV19 with TRBJ2-3; TRBD2 might be the D (5 bases). The CDR3 consists of 15 residues. V was cut by 3 bases and J by 5 bases, with 15 bases left in between. Germline V lookup: CDR1 LNHDA, CDR2 SQIVND (reference sequence). CDR3 DNA sequence: TGTGCCAGTAGTATGGGGAGTCTGTTGCGAGATACGCAGTATTTT. Encoded protein: CASSMGSLLRDTQYF.

The chain couples TRBV4-2 to TRBJ2-3; 10 bases fit TRBD2. This CDR3 contains 16 residues. J was trimmed by 5 bases and V by 4 bases; bases with no gene match: 9. Germline CDR1 LGHNA, CDR2 YNFKEQ. This chain's CDR3 is CASSRKRGGQVDTQYF. The CDR3 DNA is TGTGCCAGCAGCCGAAAGCGGGGGGGCCAGGTAGATACGCAGTATTTT.

This clone came up once. This chain joins TRBV29-1 and TRBJ2-3; 10 positions agree with TRBD2. The germline V gene has CDR1 SQVTM and CDR2 ANQGSEA. The CDR3 sequence is 16 residues long. Trimming removed 3 bases from V and 0 bases from J; junction bases left unmatched: 6. CDR3 sequence (DNA): TGCAGCGTTGAGCCACTAGCGGGGATTAGCACAGATACGCAGTATTTT. It yields the protein CSVEPLAGISTDTQYF.

V gene TRBV5-1 combines with J gene TRBJ2-7; no definite D call. CDR1 is SGHRS and CDR2 is YFSETQ in the germline V gene. Trimming stripped 4 bases from V and 2 bases from J, with 13 bases between. The CDR3 consists of 14 residues. The CDR3 region has the DNA TGCGCCAGCAGCCGCCTTGAAAGCGCCTACGAGCAGTACTTC. It yields the protein CASSRLESAYEQYF. The variable domain in full, completed from reference TRBV5-1 and TRBJ2-7, reads KAGVTQTPRYLIKTRGQQVTLSCSPISGHRSVSWYQQTPGQGLQFLFEYFSETQRNKGNFPGRFSGRQFSNSRSEMNVSTLELGDSALYLCASSRLESAYEQYFGPGTRLTVT.

The J gene is TRBJ2-4, the V gene TRBV19; TRBD2 is a possible D gene (5 bases). V gave up 6 bases and J gave up 1 base, with 13 bases separating them. In germline, CDR1 is LNHDA, CDR2 SQIVND (reference sequence). This CDR3 is 15 amino acids long. The CDR3 sequence: CASRFGSGAKNIQYF. CDR3 nucleotides: TGTGCCAGTAGATTCGGGTCGGGGGCCAAAAACATTCAGTACTTC.

The chain couples TRBV14 to TRBJ1-2; D unclear. This CDR3 is built from 15 residues. V shed 0 bases and J shed 2 bases, with 10 bases lying between them. CDR1 is SGHDN and CDR2 is FVKESK in the germline V gene. In DNA form, the CDR3 reads TGTGCCAGCAGCCAAGAACATCACAGAAACTATGGCTACACCTTC. Its protein is CASSQEHHRNYGYTF.

The genes are TRBV28 and TRBJ1-2; D is unresolved. The V end lost 6 bases, the J end lost 0 bases, and 14 bases lay between the germline ends. The CDR3 length is 15 residues. The germline gives CDR1 MDHEN, CDR2 SYDVKM. In nucleotides, the CDR3 is TGTGCCAGCAGCTCCCCCCCCCAGGCTAACTATGGCTACACCTTC. Residues: CASSSPPQANYGYTF.

The CDR3 sequence: CASSIEGGKLFF. The CDR3 bases are TGTGCCAGTAGTATTGAGGGAGGAAAACTGTTTTTT. The chain employs TRBV19 and TRBJ1-4; D gene ambiguous. The germline gives CDR1 LNHDA, CDR2 SQIVND (reference sequence). The V end lost 3 bases, the J end lost 10 bases, and 9 bases lay between the germline ends. The CDR3 sequence is 12 residues long.

The V and J genes are TRBV29-1 and TRBJ2-5; TRBD1 aligns across 10 bases. This CDR3 has 14 residues. Germline V CDR1 and CDR2: SQVTM, ANQGSEA. Unmatched junction bases numbered 8, after V lost 6 bases and J lost 4 bases. DNA for the CDR3: TGCAGCGTGATATCGGGACAGGGGCGAGAGACCCAGTACTTC. Its translation is CSVISGQGRETQYF.

V usage is TRBV28 and J usage is TRBJ1-5; 9 bases line up with TRBD1. Germline V CDR1 and CDR2: MDHEN, SYDVKM. The CDR3 has 17 residues. V was pared by 3 bases and J by 1 base, with 7 bases of the junction left unmatched. This CDR3 is CASSFPGTGFSNQPQHF. CDR3 nucleotide sequence: TGTGCCAGCAGTTTCCCCGGGACAGGGTTCAGCAATCAGCCCCAGCATTTT.

The J gene is TRBJ1-1, the V gene TRBV29-1; no definite D call. Germline lookup yields CDR1 SQVTM and CDR2 ANQGSEA. The CDR3 is made up of 13 amino acids. V dropped 5 bases and J dropped 4 bases, with 14 bases sitting between them. DNA of the CDR3: TGCAGCGTTCTGAAGCCCTCCGGCACTGAAGCTTTCTTT. Translating it yields CSVLKPSGTEAFF.